This T cell receptor (beta chain) was identified during a study of blood T cell repertoires in COVID-19. Study-level information: Sites in the United States, Italy and Spain provided acute and convalescent COVID-19 samples. Sources were T cells, B-cell-depleted T cells, or PBMCs; the material itself was cDNA or gDNA.

Cohorts were assigned according to the clinical history that participants reported. Recovery among Cohort 3 donors was established by two negative PCRs, clearance, or symptom resolution. V gave up 5 bases and J gave up 1 base, with 12 bases separating them. There are 15 residues in the CDR3. Germline V gene lookup returns CDR1 MNHEY and CDR2 SVGAGI. The assay was immunoSEQ multiplex PCR, and TCRdb's table has in-frame clones only and misses some. The table includes about 320,000 clones, 89% detected once. The chain employs TRBV6-5 and TRBJ2-1, with D possibly being TRBD2 (5 bases). The receptor was isolated from a man aged 55 to 70 who had recovered from COVID-19. The sequencing sample was made of PBMCs or T cells enriched from blood (not recorded which). The CDR3 sequence: CASSMLALSYNEQFF. CDR3 coding DNA: TGTGCCAGCAGTATGCTAGCCTTATCCTACAATGAGCAGTTCTTC.